Reported below is one T cell receptor beta chain. Its antigen remains unidentified. Ahead of sequencing, the ViraFEST assay grew antigen-specific CD4+ T cells using viral peptide pools. Following 10 days of culture, CD4+ T cells were isolated. According to the study, vaccine recipients showed no prior SARS-CoV-2 infection and negative nucleocapsid antibodies. After two million PBMC were placed in each well, they were cultured with approximately 9.1 IU/ml IL-2 and roughly 10 ug/ml peptides. Days 3 and 7 were when half the medium was replaced with IL-2 medium. The data derive from a study of vaccination effects on CD4 cells after COVID-19. Study findings and constraints: The study enrolled few convalescent patients and sampled no early post-infection timepoints.

The germline V gene has CDR1 SGHRS and CDR2 YFSETQ. V was pared by 0 bases and J by 4 bases, with 10 bases between. The CDR3 has 14 residues. Method: immunoSEQ multiplex PCR; TCRdb's copy keeps in-frame clones and lacks some. Among 67,000 or so clones, roughly 78% were seen once, and the ten largest hold roughly 3.9%. The TCR originated in a human donor who received a COVID-19 vaccine. The chain joins TRBV5-1 to TRBJ1-2; weak D call: TRBD1 (5 bases). The starting material was CD4+ T cells from PBMCs cultured with HCoV-OC43 spike peptides, obtained before COVID-19 vaccination. This sample's subset: HCoV-OC43 spike overlapping peptide pool stimulation. The CDR3 DNA reads as TGCGCCAGCAGCTTGGCCGGGGGACTCTATGGCTACACCTTC. This codes for CASSLAGGLYGYTF.